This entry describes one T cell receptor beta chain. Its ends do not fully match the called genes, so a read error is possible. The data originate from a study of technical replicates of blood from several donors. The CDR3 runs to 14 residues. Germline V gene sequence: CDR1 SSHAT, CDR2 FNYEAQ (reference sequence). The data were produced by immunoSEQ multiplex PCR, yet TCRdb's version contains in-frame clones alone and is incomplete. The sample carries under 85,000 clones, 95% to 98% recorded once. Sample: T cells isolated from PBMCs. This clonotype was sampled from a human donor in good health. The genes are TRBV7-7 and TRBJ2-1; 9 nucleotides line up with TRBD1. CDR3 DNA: TGTGCTAGCACCCCGGGACAGGGTGGAAATGAGCAGTTCTTC. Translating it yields CASTPGQGGNEQFF.